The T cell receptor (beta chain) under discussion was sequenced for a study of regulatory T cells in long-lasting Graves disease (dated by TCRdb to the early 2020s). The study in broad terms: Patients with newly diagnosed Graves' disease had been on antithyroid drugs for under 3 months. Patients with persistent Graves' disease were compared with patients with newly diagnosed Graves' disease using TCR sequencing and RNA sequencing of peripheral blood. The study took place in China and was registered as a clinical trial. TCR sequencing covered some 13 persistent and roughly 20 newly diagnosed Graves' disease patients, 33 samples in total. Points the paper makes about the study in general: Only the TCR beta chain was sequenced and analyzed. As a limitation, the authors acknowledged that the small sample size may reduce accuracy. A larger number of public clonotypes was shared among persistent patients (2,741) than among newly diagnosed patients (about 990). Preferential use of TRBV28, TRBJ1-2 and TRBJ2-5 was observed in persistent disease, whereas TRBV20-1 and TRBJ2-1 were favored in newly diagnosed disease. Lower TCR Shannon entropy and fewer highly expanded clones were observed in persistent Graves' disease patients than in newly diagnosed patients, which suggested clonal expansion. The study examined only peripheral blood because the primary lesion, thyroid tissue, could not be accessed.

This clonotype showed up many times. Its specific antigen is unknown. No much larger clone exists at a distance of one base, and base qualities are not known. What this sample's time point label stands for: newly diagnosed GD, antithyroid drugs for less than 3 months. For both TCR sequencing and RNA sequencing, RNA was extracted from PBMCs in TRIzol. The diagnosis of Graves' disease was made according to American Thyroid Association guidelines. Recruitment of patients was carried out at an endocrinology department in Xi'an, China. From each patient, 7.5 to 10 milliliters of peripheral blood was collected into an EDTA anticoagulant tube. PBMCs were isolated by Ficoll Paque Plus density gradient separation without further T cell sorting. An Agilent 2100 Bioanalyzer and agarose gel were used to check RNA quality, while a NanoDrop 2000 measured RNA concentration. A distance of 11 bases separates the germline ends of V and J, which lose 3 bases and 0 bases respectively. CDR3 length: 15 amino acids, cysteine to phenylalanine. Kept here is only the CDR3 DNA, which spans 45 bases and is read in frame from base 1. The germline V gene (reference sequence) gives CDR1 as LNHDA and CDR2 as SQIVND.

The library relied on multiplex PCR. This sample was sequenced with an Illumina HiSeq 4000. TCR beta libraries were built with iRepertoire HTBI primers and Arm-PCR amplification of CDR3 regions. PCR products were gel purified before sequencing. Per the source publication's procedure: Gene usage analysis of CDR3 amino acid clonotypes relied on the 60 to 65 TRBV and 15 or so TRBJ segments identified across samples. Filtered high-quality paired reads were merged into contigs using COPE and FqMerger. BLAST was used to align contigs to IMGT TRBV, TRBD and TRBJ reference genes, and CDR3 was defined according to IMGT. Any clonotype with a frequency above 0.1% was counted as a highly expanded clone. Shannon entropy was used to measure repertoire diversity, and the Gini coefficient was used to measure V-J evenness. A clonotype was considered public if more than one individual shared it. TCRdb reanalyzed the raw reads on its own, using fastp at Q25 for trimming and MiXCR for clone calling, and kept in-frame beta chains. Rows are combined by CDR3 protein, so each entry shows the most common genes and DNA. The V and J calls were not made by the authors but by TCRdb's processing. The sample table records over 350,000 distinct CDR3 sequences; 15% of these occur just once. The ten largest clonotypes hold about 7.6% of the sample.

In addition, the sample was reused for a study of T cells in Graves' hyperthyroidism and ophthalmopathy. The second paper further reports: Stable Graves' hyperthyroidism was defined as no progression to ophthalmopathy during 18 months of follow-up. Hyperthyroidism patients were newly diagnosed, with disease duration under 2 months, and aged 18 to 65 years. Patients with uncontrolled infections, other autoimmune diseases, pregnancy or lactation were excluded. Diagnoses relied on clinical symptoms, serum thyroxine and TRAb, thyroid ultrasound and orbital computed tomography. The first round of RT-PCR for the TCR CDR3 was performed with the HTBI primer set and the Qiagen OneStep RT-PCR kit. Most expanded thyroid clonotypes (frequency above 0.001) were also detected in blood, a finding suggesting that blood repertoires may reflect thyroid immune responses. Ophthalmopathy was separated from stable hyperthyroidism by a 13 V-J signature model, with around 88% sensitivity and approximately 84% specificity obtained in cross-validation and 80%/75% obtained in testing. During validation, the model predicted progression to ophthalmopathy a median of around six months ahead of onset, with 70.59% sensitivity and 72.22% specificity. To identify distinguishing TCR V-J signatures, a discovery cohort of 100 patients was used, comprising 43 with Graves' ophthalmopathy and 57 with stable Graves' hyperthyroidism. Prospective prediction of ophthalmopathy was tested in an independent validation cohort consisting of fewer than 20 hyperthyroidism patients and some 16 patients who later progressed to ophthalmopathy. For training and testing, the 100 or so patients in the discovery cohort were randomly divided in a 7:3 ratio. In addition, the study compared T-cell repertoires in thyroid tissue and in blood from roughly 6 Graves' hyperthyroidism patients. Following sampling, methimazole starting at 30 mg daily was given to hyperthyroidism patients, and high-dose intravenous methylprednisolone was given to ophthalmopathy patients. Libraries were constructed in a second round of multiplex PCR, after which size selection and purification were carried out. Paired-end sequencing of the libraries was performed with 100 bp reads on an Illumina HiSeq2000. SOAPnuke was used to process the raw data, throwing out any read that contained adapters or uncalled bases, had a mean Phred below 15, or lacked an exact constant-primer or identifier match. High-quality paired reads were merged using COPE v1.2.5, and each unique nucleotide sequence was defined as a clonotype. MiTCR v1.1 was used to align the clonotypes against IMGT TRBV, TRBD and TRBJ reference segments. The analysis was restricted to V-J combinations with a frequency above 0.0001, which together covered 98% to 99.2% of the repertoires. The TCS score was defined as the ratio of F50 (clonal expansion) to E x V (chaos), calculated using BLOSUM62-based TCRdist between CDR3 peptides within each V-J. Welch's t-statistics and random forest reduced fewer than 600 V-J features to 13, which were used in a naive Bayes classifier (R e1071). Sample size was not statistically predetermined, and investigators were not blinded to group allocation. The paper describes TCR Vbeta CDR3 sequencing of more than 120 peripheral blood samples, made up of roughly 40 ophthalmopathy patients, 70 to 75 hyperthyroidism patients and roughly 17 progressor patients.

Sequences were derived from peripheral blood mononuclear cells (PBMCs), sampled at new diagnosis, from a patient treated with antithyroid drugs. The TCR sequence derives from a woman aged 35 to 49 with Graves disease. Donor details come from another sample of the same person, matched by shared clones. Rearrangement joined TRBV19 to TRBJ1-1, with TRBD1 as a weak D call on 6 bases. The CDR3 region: CASSMTGHLNTEAFF. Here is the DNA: TGTGCCAGTAGTATGACAGGACACCTGAACACTGAAGCTTTCTTT.